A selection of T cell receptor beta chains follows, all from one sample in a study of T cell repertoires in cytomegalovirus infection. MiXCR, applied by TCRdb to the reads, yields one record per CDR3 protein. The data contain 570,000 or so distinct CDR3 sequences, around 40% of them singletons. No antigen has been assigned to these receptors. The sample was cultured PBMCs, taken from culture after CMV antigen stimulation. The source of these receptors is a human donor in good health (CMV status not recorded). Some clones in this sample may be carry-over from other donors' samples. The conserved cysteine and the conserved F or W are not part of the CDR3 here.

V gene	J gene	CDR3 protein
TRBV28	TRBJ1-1	ASSPLGQEDTEAF
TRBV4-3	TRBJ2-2	ASSQEPPSLAGLTGELF
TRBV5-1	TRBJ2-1	ASSLGSGRTYNEQF
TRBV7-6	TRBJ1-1	ASSGGALGQGAPEAF
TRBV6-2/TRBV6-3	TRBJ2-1	ASSLRDYYTPNEQF
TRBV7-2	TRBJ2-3	ASSSPGLAWHTQY
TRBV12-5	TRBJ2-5	ASGPSDQETQY
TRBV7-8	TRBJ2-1	ASSFWASGKDEQF
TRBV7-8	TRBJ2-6	ASSRTGRGANVLT
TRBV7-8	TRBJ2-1	ASSADFAYNEQF